Sequencing of this T cell receptor beta chain was carried out in a study of T cells in Graves' hyperthyroidism and ophthalmopathy. Overall study findings and caveats: Peripheral blood also featured most of the thyroid clonotypes expanded above 0.001.

A Clinical Activity Score of at least 3, a NOSPECS grade of at least 4 and a duration under 3 months were recorded in the ophthalmopathy patients. In this sample, this clonotype turned up many times. Its antigen is still unknown. The CDR3 length is 16 residues. The V gene end was trimmed by 6 bases and the J gene end by 3 bases; junction bases not matched to a gene: 11. CDR1 MNHEY and CDR2 SVGAGI come from the germline V gene. Regions amplified from RNA transcripts were the TCR beta CDR3 regions. The TCR CDR3 was amplified in a first-round RT-PCR using the HTBI primer set. MiXCR was run by TCRdb on the multiplex PCR reads, yielding one entry per CDR3 protein. The sample has 360,000 or so distinct CDR3 sequences; roughly 18% are singletons.

The sequenced sample was blood. The TCR originated in a woman aged 35 to 49 with Graves' ophthalmopathy. The chain links TRBV6-5 to TRBJ1-2, with 9 bases fitting TRBD1. The CDR3 DNA sequence: TGTGCCAGCAGACTATTTCGGGACAGGGAAGACTATGGCTACACCTTC. This gives the protein CASRLFRDREDYGYTF.